This T cell receptor (beta chain) appears in the sequencing data of a study of response to subunit inactivated influenza vaccine. TCRdb redid the calling of the RT-PCR reads with MiXCR, one entry per CDR3 protein. The table shows around 600,000 distinct CDR3 sequences, with 10% to 12% occurring only once. Trimming removed 2 bases from V and 4 bases from J, with 18 bases in between. This CDR3 region has 16 residues. Germline CDR1 reads SGHTA; CDR2 reads FQGNSA. The data were also submitted as part of a second study, on T cells expressing NK-cell markers. That publication notes: Making the TCR beta cDNA relied on 5'RACE template switching with UMIs. Underlying the TCR beta repertoires were sorted CD3+CD56+NKG2C+, CD3+CD56+NKG2C- and CD3+CD56-NKG2C+ T cells. Eight donors were sequenced, of whom seven were HCMV-seropositive, while the remaining one was HCMV-seronegative. In a few donors, dominant clonotypes made up about 28.3-65% of CD3+CD56-NKG2C+ cells.

The chain combines TRBV7-2 with TRBJ2-7; a possible D gene is TRBD2 (6 bases). Sequenced here: PBMCs from blood, sampled on the day of vaccination. The clonotype was recovered from a man aged 50-59 years who received an inactivated influenza vaccine. CDR3 amino acids: CASSLSFSSGPYEQYF. CDR3 nucleotide sequence: TGTGCCAGCAGCTTATCGTTTTCGAGCGGGCCTTACGAGCAGTACTTC.